Listed here is a single T cell receptor beta chain. No antigen is known for it. No base quality information exists; no much larger clone differs at one position. The sample comes from a study of blood T cell repertoires in COVID-19 (dated by TCRdb to about 2020). For context, the study as a whole: Samples covering the acute and convalescent phases of COVID-19 were provided by collaborators in the United States, Italy and Spain. The prospective study material was composed of cDNA or gDNA derived from T cells, B-cell-depleted T cells, or PBMCs. The repertoires were released in a freely available public database intended as a resource for research on the immune response to SARS-CoV-2. The dataset comprised deeply sampled blood TCRbeta repertoires from subjects exposed to, actively infected with, or recovered from COVID-19. Samples came from the ongoing ImmuneRACE study (first 160 participants) plus 1,254 subjects from 6 global collaborators. HLA class I and class II types, where available, came from metadata supplied by the sample provider rather than from assay-based typing. The sample metadata nearly always contained a de-identified subject ID, COVID-19 status, age in years and sex. Points the paper makes about the study in general: The quantity of clinical and demographic metadata differed by source and by participant and was supplied without curation.

TCRbeta CDR3 regions were amplified from genomic DNA by means of the immunoSEQ Assay, a bias-controlled multiplex PCR. Per the original workflow: The number of nucleated cells in each sample was estimated from the amplification of reference gene primers within the assay. To quantify the absolute abundance of each unique TCRbeta CDR3 rearrangement, sequence reads were collapsed and filtered. Productive Simpson clonality was computed per sample as the square root of Simpson's diversity index over productive rearrangements. TCRdb mirrors the immuneACCESS table, restricted to in-frame sequences. Some clones are absent from its copies; in checked studies, under half trace to an unresolved V gene, and the reason for the others is unknown. V and J calls and clone size are those listed in that table; D and trimming were worked out from the DNA. This sample gives under 45,000 clones in total; roughly four fifths of them show up just once. The ten most abundant clones make up nearly 25% of the sample.

Collaborating institutions collected whole blood in K2EDTA tubes following their own protocols. Collaborator samples were shipped for TCRbeta analysis as frozen whole blood, isolated PBMCs, or DNA extracted from either sample type. Via the germline V gene, CDR1 is LGHNA and CDR2 YSLEER. After removal of 2 bases from V and 6 bases from J, the junction retains 4 bases not matched to a gene. The cysteine opens and the phenylalanine closes a CDR3 of 13 amino acids. Only the CDR3 portion is preserved as DNA: 39 bases, with reading frame beginning at the first base. Sequencing used peripheral blood. The TCR sequence derives from a human donor with acute or convalescent COVID-19. The donor label of this sample is uncertain. This sequence uses TRBV4-3 and TRBJ2-7; 7 central bases correspond to TRBD2. The CDR3 amino acid sequence is: CASSQRGEPEQYF. The nucleotide sequence is given as TGCGCCAGCAGCCAACGGGGGGAACCCGAGCAGTACTTC.